The 16 T cell receptor beta chains reported below all come from one sample, sequenced in a study of PD-L1 blockade in urothelial cancer. Clones were sequenced by immunoSEQ multiplex PCR, and TCRdb holds only the in-frame ones, with some missing. The sample includes about 52,000 clones, 75% of them seen just once. This sample's time point: pretreatment peripheral blood. The material sequenced was PBMCs, taken around atezolizumab (anti-PD-L1) treatment. The receptors shown here come from an older man with urothelial cancer.

The V call is TRBV5-1, the J call TRBJ2-1, with 8 bases matching TRBD2. Trimming cost V 8 bases and J 9 bases; bases outside gene matches: 19. Germline loops: CDR1 SGHRS, CDR2 YFSETQ. The CDR3 covers 16 residues. CDR3 bases: TGCGCCAGTCGCTGGGATCTGTTTAGCGGGAAAGGTGAGCAGTTCTTC. Protein: CASRWDLFSGKGEQFF.

CDR3 loop: CASSQAGQGGEQYF. The CDR3 DNA reads TGCGCCAGCAGCCAAGCGGGACAGGGTGGCGAGCAGTACTTC. The genes are TRBV5-1 and TRBJ2-7, with 9 bases aligning to TRBD1. The length of the CDR3 is 14 residues. The J segment lost 6 bases and the V segment lost 4 bases, leaving 8 bases of the junction unmatched. The germline gives CDR1 SGHRS, CDR2 YFSETQ.

The CDR3 nucleotides read TGTGCCAGCAGTTTAAAGAGGCCGACTAGCGGATACGAGCAGTACTTC. Translated, it gives CASSLKRPTSGYEQYF. The chain is built from TRBV27 and TRBJ2-7; 9 bases fit TRBD2. This CDR3 is built from 16 residues. V gave up 2 bases and J gave up 4 bases; unmatched junction bases: 9. The germline CDR1 and CDR2 sequences are MNHEY and SMNVEV (reference sequence).

J is TRBJ2-7 and V is TRBV30; 9 bases are shared with TRBD2. This CDR3 is 14 amino acids long. CDR1 is GTSNPN and CDR2 is SVGIG in the germline V gene (reference sequence). Trimming took 0 bases from V and 3 from J; bases not matched to a gene: 3. CDR3 DNA sequence: TGTGCCTGGAGTGTGGGGACTAGCAGCTACGAGCAGTACTTC. The encoded protein is CAWSVGTSSYEQYF. Based on the CDR3 plus reference TRBV30 and TRBJ2-7, the full variable domain is SQTIHQWPATLVQPVGSPLSLECTVEGTSNPNLYWYRQAAGRGLQLLFYSVGIGQISSEVPQNLSASRPQDRQFILSSKKLLLSDSGFYLCAWSVGTSSYEQYFGPGTRLTVT.

This clone occurred a few times. The chain has TRBV6-1 and TRBJ2-5; possibly TRBD2 for D (6 bases). Germline V gene sequence: CDR1 MNHNS, CDR2 SASEGT. V lost 6 bases to trimming and J lost 5 bases, with 13 bases between them. The CDR3 length is 13 residues. The CDR3 DNA reads TGTGCCAGCAGGGGGCGGGACCGGGAGACCCAGTACTTC. It translates to CASRGRDRETQYF.

The chain carries TRBV18 and TRBJ2-1; 7 bases line up with TRBD2. This CDR3 has 17 amino acids. In germline, CDR1 is KGHSH, CDR2 LQKENI. V lost 6 bases and J lost 2; bases outside the gene matches: 13. CDR3 DNA sequence: TGTGCCAGCTCTCCTAGATGGCTGGGGGGGGCCTACAATGAGCAGTTCTTC. Its translation is CASSPRWLGGAYNEQFF.

This rearrangement joins TRBV6-1 to TRBJ2-6; D remains ambiguous. Germline V gene sequence: CDR1 MNHNS, CDR2 SASEGT. The CDR3 is made up of 13 amino acids. Trimming stripped 9 bases from V and 0 bases from J, with 6 bases between. The DNA for the CDR3 is TGTGCCAGTCAAAACTCTGGGGCCAACGTCCTGACTTTC. Amino acid sequence: CASQNSGANVLTF.

This chain connects TRBV7-6 to TRBJ2-7, with TRBD2 as a possible D gene (6 bases). V gave up 5 bases and J gave up 6 bases, with 17 bases separating them. The CDR3 loop spans 14 amino acids. Germline V CDR1 and CDR2: SGHVS, FNYEAQ. The CDR3 sequence is CASSVGTARGEQYF. DNA of the CDR3: TGTGCCAGCAGCGTAGGGACCGCGCGGGGCGAGCAGTACTTC.

This chain uses TRBV18 with TRBJ1-2; TRBD1 aligns across 7 bases. Germline CDR1 and CDR2: KGHSH and LQKENI. The ends lost 3 bases at V and 8 bases at J; junction bases unmatched: 12. This CDR3 is built from 15 residues. The CDR3 is CASSPDSDRDGGYTF. CDR3 nucleotide sequence: TGTGCCAGCTCACCCGATTCCGACAGGGATGGCGGCTACACCTTC.

The chain is built from TRBV12-5 and TRBJ2-7; 10 bases map to TRBD1. CDR1 is LGHNT and CDR2 is FRNRAP in the germline V gene. The V gene end was trimmed by 2 bases and the J gene end by 0 bases; junction bases not matched to a gene: 16. This CDR3 spans 20 amino acids. The CDR3 sequence is CASGLPLPGQGFGNSYEQYF. The CDR3 DNA reads TGTGCTAGTGGTTTGCCATTACCGGGACAGGGGTTTGGGAACTCCTACGAGCAGTACTTC.

Only a few counts were recorded for this clone. The gene calls are TRBV7-2 and TRBJ2-5; D possibly corresponds to TRBD2 (5 bases). This CDR3 is 15 amino acids long. Germline CDR1 is SGHTA and CDR2 is FQGNSA. Trimming left V 5 bases short and J 4 bases short, with 17 bases between. CDR3 region: CASSRGLTRGETQYF. The CDR3 region has the DNA TGTGCCAGCAGCAGAGGCCTAACTCGGGGAGAGACCCAGTACTTC.

This chain joins TRBV27 and TRBJ2-3; 8 nucleotides agree with TRBD2. The CDR3 is made up of 14 amino acids. J gave up 8 bases and V 5 bases, and 9 bases lay outside the gene matches. Germline V gene lookup returns CDR1 MNHEY and CDR2 SMNVEV (reference sequence). This CDR3 reads CASSRRAGEGTQYF. DNA of the CDR3: TGTGCCAGCAGTCGACGAGCGGGAGAAGGTACGCAGTATTTT.

V and J are TRBV29-1 and TRBJ2-5; 9 nucleotides align to TRBD2. With V trimmed by 4 bases and J by 5 bases, 8 bases remained unmatched. The CDR3 length is 14 residues. CDR1 SQVTM and CDR2 ANQGSEA come from the germline V gene. CDR3 sequence reads: CSVGEGGGAETQYF. The CDR3 DNA reads TGCAGCGTTGGAGAGGGCGGGGGGGCGGAGACCCAGTACTTC.

The chain carries TRBV5-1 and TRBJ2-1, with 12 nucleotides matching TRBD1. CDR3 length: 16 amino acids. V shed 0 bases and J 7 bases; nucleotides not matched to a gene: 5. Germline V gene lookup returns CDR1 SGHRS and CDR2 YFSETQ. CDR3 protein: CASSLGGTGGGNEQFF. The DNA for the CDR3 is TGCGCCAGCAGCTTGGGAGGGACAGGGGGCGGGAATGAGCAGTTCTTC.

This clone was recorded only once. The rearrangement links TRBV6-4 to TRBJ2-3, with 14 bases aligning to TRBD2. This CDR3 is 18 amino acids long. V lost 3 bases, J lost 5 bases, and 10 bases stayed unmatched. Germline values: CDR1 MRHNA, CDR2 SNTAGT. CDR3 nucleotide sequence: TGTGCCAGCAGTGATCTTCGGGGGACTAGCGGGAGTGGAGATACGCAGTATTTT. Its protein product is CASSDLRGTSGSGDTQYF.

The rearrangement links TRBV28 to TRBJ1-3, with 7 nucleotides matching TRBD1. In germline, CDR1 is MDHEN, CDR2 SYDVKM. J lost 0 bases, V lost 6 bases, and 8 bases had no gene match. The CDR3 totals 16 residues. This chain's CDR3 is CASRPGDSLSGNTIYF. As DNA, the CDR3 is TGTGCCAGCAGGCCCGGGGACAGTCTCTCTGGAAACACCATATATTTT.